The clone carrying this T cell receptor (beta chain) showed up many times. No antigen is known for it. These data are taken from a study of blood T cells in healthy people across ages. Study as a whole: Every two T cells gave about one barcoded beta molecule via template switching.

Broader study findings: Long-lived and aged donors differed, with more naive CD4+ cells and higher diversity in the long-lived.

The CDR3 is 18 residues long. V trimming: 3 bases; J trimming: 0 bases; junction bases outside the gene matches: 11. The germline V gene encodes CDR1 SGHRS and CDR2 YFSETQ. Sample-barcoded 5' priming and a J-beta primer mix drove a second PCR of roughly 7 to 11 cycles. Any given sample supplied a minimum of 2.5 million CDR3-containing paired-end reads. TCRdb processed the 5' RACE reads anew with MiXCR; each CDR3 protein has one entry. The sample has about 780,000 distinct CDR3 sequences, around half seen once. The J gene is TRBJ2-1, the V gene TRBV5-1, with 8 bases matching TRBD1. This clonotype originated in an elderly man in good health. Sample: blood. The CDR3: CASSYPGQGGSSYNEQFF. CDR3 DNA: TGCGCCAGCAGCTACCCAGGACAGGGAGGTAGCTCCTACAATGAGCAGTTCTTC. Full variable domain (missing parts from reference TRBV5-1 and TRBJ2-1): KAGVTQTPRYLIKTRGQQVTLSCSPISGHRSVSWYQQTPGQGLQFLFEYFSETQRNKGNFPGRFSGRQFSNSRSEMNVSTLELGDSALYLCASSYPGQGGSSYNEQFFGPGTRLTVL.